These 5 T cell receptor beta chains were sequenced from one sample in a study of cytomegalovirus exposure and HLA in healthy donors. The primer mix had 60 Vbeta and 13 Jbeta primers. Repertoires were generated with immunoSEQ multiplex PCR, while TCRdb's copy carries only in-frame clones and drops some. Of tens of thousands of clones listed, less than 80% were seen once; the top ten hold approximately 6.9%. The specimen sequenced was PBMCs. These receptors were collected from a woman aged 45 to 65 in good health and CMV-seropositive.

The chain links TRBV11-2 to TRBJ1-1; D perhaps matches TRBD1 (6 bases). The CDR3 runs 13 residues. Per germline, CDR1 SGHAT and CDR2 FQNNGV. Trimming pared 2 bases from V and 11 bases from J, leaving 15 bases between. The DNA for the CDR3 is TGTGCCAGCAGCTTATTCAGGGGTAGAGATGCTTTCTTT. Translating gives CASSLFRGRDAFF.

This clone was seen a few times. The V and J genes are TRBV7-9 and TRBJ1-5; D gene unclear. V lost 2 bases and J lost 1, with 12 bases in between. Germline V CDR1 and CDR2: SEHNR, FQNEAQ (reference sequence). The CDR3 length is 16 residues. This chain's CDR3 is CASSLSGLGSNQPQHF. DNA for the CDR3: TGTGCCAGCAGCTTAAGCGGCCTGGGGAGCAATCAGCCCCAGCATTTT.

The chain recombines TRBV11-2 with TRBJ2-2; a weak D match, TRBD2 (6 bases). Germline CDR1 is SGHAT and CDR2 is FQNNGV. This CDR3 contains 19 residues. V was cut by 1 base and J by 4 bases, with 22 bases left in between. CDR3 bases: TGTGCCAGCAGCTTAGGTTGGAGGGCGACCCCTAGTACCACCGGGGAGCTGTTTTTT. Encoded protein: CASSLGWRATPSTTGELFF.

This clone turned up a few times. The V and J genes are TRBV2 and TRBJ1-5; 8 positions match TRBD1. The germline V gene has CDR1 SNHLY and CDR2 FYNNEI. This CDR3 is built from 16 residues. Unmatched junction bases numbered 14, after V lost 7 bases and J lost 6 bases. The CDR3 here is CASNRSPGGSSQPQHF. The CDR3 nucleotides are TGTGCCAGCAATCGGAGTCCAGGGGGCTCAAGTCAGCCCCAGCATTTT.

This clone has a handful of counts. The chain uses TRBV9 and TRBJ2-5; no reliable D call. CDR1 is SGDLS, CDR2 YYNGEE, per germline. The ends were cut back, 4 bases at V and 1 base at J, with 11 bases in the middle. The CDR3 has 14 residues. In nucleotides, the CDR3 is TGTGCCAGCAGCCCGAACACCGTCCAAGAGACCCAGTACTTC. Translation: CASSPNTVQETQYF.